The 25 T cell receptor beta chains below come from one sample, sequenced in a study of breast tumors, draining lymph nodes, adjacent tissues. TCRdb processed the multiplex PCR reads anew with MiXCR; each CDR3 protein has one entry. In the table there are about 100,000 distinct CDR3 sequences, around 20% of which are singletons. The lymph nodes were axillary draining lymph nodes from breast cancer patients. Sequencing was performed on axillary lymph node tissue. These receptors were obtained from a female donor with breast cancer. Some clones in this sample may be carry-over from other donors' samples.

This clonotype occurred many times. The junction departs from the called germline gene at one end, perhaps through a read error. V is TRBV2 and J is TRBJ2-2; 10 bases align to TRBD1. The CDR3 spans 13 residues. In germline, CDR1 is SNHLY, CDR2 FYNNEI. In nucleotides, the CDR3 is TGTGCCGGCAGGACAGGGGGTACCGGGGAGCTGTTTTTT. As protein: CAGRTGGTGELFF. Full variable domain (outside the CDR3, taken from reference TRBV2 and TRBJ2-2): EPEVTQTPSHQVTQMGQEVILRCVPISNHLYFYWYRQILGQKVEFLVSFYNNEISEKSEIFDDQFSVERPDGSNFTLKIRSTKLEDSAMYFCAGRTGGTGELFFGEGSRLTVL.

This clonotype was found many times. The chain carries TRBV10-3 and TRBJ2-6; 9 nucleotides line up with TRBD1. V was clipped by 3 bases and J by 3 bases; unmatched bases: 9. Germline V gene sequence: CDR1 ENHRY, CDR2 SYGVKD. CDR3 size: 18 residues. The CDR3 bases are TGTGCCATCAGTGATCGCGTACAGGGGGCTGGTGGGGCCAACGTCCTGACTTTC. It codes for CAISDRVQGAGGANVLTF.

This clonotype was detected ten times or more. This sequence joins TRBV3-1 and TRBJ2-7; 9 bases fit TRBD1. The V gene end was trimmed by 4 bases and the J gene end by 6 bases; junction bases not matched to a gene: 13. From germline, CDR1 is LGHDT and CDR2 YNNKEL (reference sequence). CDR3 length: 16 residues. CDR3 nucleotide sequence: TGTGCCAGCAGCCTACGTCCGGGACAGGGTCTACCCGAGCAGTACTTC. Protein sequence: CASSLRPGQGLPEQYF.

In the case of this clonotype: A single base separates this from a much larger clone, so it may be a read error. The chain is built from TRBV12-5 and TRBJ2-3; TRBD2 matches 7 bases. Looked up from germline, CDR1 is LGHNT and CDR2 is FRNRAP. The CDR3 has 16 amino acids. The CDR3 DNA sequence: TGTGCCAGCAGTACCCTGGGGGGGTGGATAACAGATACGCAGTATTTT. It is translated as CASSTLGGWITDTQYF.

Ten or more counts support this clonotype. The rearrangement uses TRBV6-5 and TRBJ2-2; 8 positions match TRBD1. The CDR3 contains 16 residues. J gave up 5 bases and V 7 bases, and 12 bases lay outside the gene matches. Per the germline V gene, CDR1 is MNHEY and CDR2 is SVGAGI. Here the CDR3 reads CASKGGRTGWTGELFF. In nucleotides, the CDR3 is TGTGCCAGCAAGGGGGGTCGGACAGGGTGGACCGGGGAGCTGTTTTTT.

In this sample, this clonotype turned up many times. V gene TRBV5-4 combines with J gene TRBJ2-1; possible D gene TRBD1, 6 bases. This CDR3 comprises 16 residues. CDR1 SGHNT and CDR2 YYREEE come from the germline V gene (reference sequence). Trimming left V 4 bases short and J 9 bases short, with 23 bases between. The chain's CDR3 is CASSPRPGDVGGEQFF. The CDR3 DNA reads as TGTGCCAGCAGCCCGCGCCCAGGGGACGTAGGAGGTGAGCAGTTCTTC.

The chain carries TRBV6-2 or TRBV6-3 and TRBJ2-5, with a weak D call TRBD2 (6 bases). The CDR3 contains 15 residues. CDR1 and CDR2 from the germline V gene are MNHEY and SVGEGT. V was trimmed by 2 bases and J by 5 bases, leaving 15 bases between them. CDR3 DNA sequence: TGTGCCAGCAGTTACACGGGACTTCGGGCGGAGACCCAGTACTTC. Its protein is CASSYTGLRAETQYF.

The chain couples TRBV10-3 to TRBJ2-1; no clear D gene. The CDR3 length is 13 residues. The germline V gene has CDR1 ENHRY and CDR2 SYGVKD. V lost 2 bases to trimming and J lost 3 bases, with 5 bases between them. The CDR3 sequence: CAISEVNYNEQFF. The CDR3 nucleotides read TGTGCCATCAGTGAGGTCAACTACAATGAGCAGTTCTTC.

The CDR3 bases are TGTGCCAGTAGTATACAGGGTGGGAGGATCAATCAGCCCCAGCATTTT. Its translation is CASSIQGGRINQPQHF. The chain combines TRBV19 with TRBJ1-5; possible D gene TRBD1, 5 bases. With 2 bases removed from V and 3 bases from J, the gap between germline ends came to 14 bases. Germline V gives CDR1 LNHDA, CDR2 SQIVND (reference sequence). This CDR3 contains 16 residues.

Many counts were recorded for this clonotype. The V call is TRBV20-1, the J call TRBJ1-3; 7 nucleotides line up with TRBD1. The CDR3 totals 15 residues. The V and J ends lost 0 bases and 4 bases, in that order; junction bases with no gene match: 6. Per germline, CDR1 DFQATT and CDR2 SNEGSKA (reference sequence). CDR3 protein: CSARDPRGSGNTIYF. CDR3 DNA: TGCAGTGCTAGAGATCCCAGGGGGTCAGGAAACACCATATATTTT.

The sample holds many counts of this clonotype. This chain joins TRBV7-3 and TRBJ2-7, with 14 bases that match TRBD2. The junction had 8 bases not matched to a gene; V was cut back by 5 bases and J by 5 bases. Germline CDR1 and CDR2: SGHTA and FQGTGA. The CDR3 sequence is 16 residues long. CDR3 in amino acids: CASSIGTSGSLNEQYF. DNA for the CDR3: TGTGCCAGCAGCATCGGGACTAGCGGGAGTTTGAACGAGCAGTACTTC.

The chain employs TRBV29-1 and TRBJ1-5, with D unclear. Germline V gives CDR1 SQVTM, CDR2 ANQGSEA. The CDR3 is made up of 13 amino acids. Trimming shortened V by 4 bases and J by 6 bases, and 13 bases separated the two germline ends. In DNA form, the CDR3 reads TGCAGCGTTGTTTCGGGGTACGGTCAGCCCCAGCATTTT. This gives the protein CSVVSGYGQPQHF. The whole variable domain, filled in from reference TRBV29-1 and TRBJ1-5, reads SAVISQKPSRDICQRGTSLTIQCQVDSQVTMMFWYRQQPGQSLTLIATANQGSEATYESGFVIDKFPISRPNLTFSTLTVSNMSPEDSSIYLCSVVSGYGQPQHFGDGTRLSIL.

The chain employs TRBV4-1 and TRBJ2-3; TRBD1 agrees at 7 bases. The length of the CDR3 is 19 residues. The V gene end was trimmed by 0 bases and the J gene end by 0 bases; junction bases not matched to a gene: 12. In germline, CDR1 is MGHRA, CDR2 YSYEKL. This chain's CDR3 is CASSQDGLPGQRSTDTQYF. DNA of the CDR3: TGCGCCAGCAGCCAAGATGGTCTACCGGGACAGCGGAGCACAGATACGCAGTATTTT.

A remark on this clonotype: A much larger clone is a single base away; this may be a read error. The gene calls are TRBV2 and TRBJ2-5; D ambiguous. The V gene lost 8 bases and the J gene lost 3 bases, with 13 bases spanning the gap. Germline V CDR1 and CDR2: SNHLY, FYNNEI. The CDR3 spans 13 residues. CDR3 protein: CASLCTVKETQYF. The CDR3 nucleotides are TGTGCCAGCCTATGTACAGTGAAAGAGACCCAGTACTTC.

This clonotype showed up just a few times. The chain has TRBV18 and TRBJ2-7; D possibly corresponds to TRBD1 (6 bases). Germline CDR1 and CDR2: KGHSH and LQKENI. The CDR3 has 15 residues. V was cut by 1 base and J by 5 bases, with 15 bases left in between. The CDR3 loop is CASSPRSQGWNEQYF. Written as DNA, the CDR3 is TGTGCCAGCTCACCACGGTCCCAGGGGTGGAACGAGCAGTACTTC.

In this sample, this clonotype turned up many times. CDR3: CASKHRDSHLETQYF. CDR3 nucleotides: TGTGCCAGCAAACACCGGGACAGTCATCTAGAGACCCAGTACTTC. The chain combines TRBV9 with TRBJ2-5; 7 bases line up with TRBD1. The CDR3 consists of 15 residues. J gave up 4 bases and V 6 bases, and 12 bases lay outside the gene matches. Germline values: CDR1 SGDLS, CDR2 YYNGEE.

This clonotype was seen a few times. This sequence may be a read error, since a much larger clone differs from it by one base. V gene TRBV5-1 combines with J gene TRBJ2-7, with D perhaps matching TRBD2 (5 bases). CDR3 size: 14 residues. V was pared by 4 bases and J by 2 bases, with 13 bases between. Germline assignment: CDR1 SGHRS and CDR2 YFSETQ. The CDR3 loop is CASSRARETYEQYF. The DNA of the CDR3 is TGCGCCAGCAGCCGGGCTAGGGAGACCTACGAGCAGTACTTC.

This clonotype was observed a handful of times. A much larger clone is a single base away; this may be a read error. In this CDR3 the conserved last residue, phenylalanine or tryptophan, is missing, so a read error is likely. This chain connects TRBV20-1 to TRBJ2-1, with D perhaps given as TRBD1 or TRBD2 (7 bases each). Germline V gene lookup returns CDR1 DFQATT and CDR2 SNEGSKA (reference sequence). Deletions cut 5 bases from V and 7 bases from J, with 21 bases between. This CDR3 is 15 amino acids long. CDR3 region: CSAHTYTQGGNEQFL. The CDR3 DNA is TGCAGTGCTCATACCTATACCCAGGGGGGGAATGAGCAGTTCCTC.

This clonotype was found many times. J is TRBJ2-7 and V is TRBV24-1, with a tentative D call TRBD1 (6 bases). Trimming cost V 4 bases and J 4 bases, with 13 bases left between them. Per the germline V gene, CDR1 is KGHDR and CDR2 is SFDVKD. There are 14 residues in the CDR3. This CDR3 is CATSDHRVGYEQYF. DNA for the CDR3: TGTGCCACCAGTGACCACAGGGTAGGGTACGAGCAGTACTTC.

This clonotype was observed many times. The CDR3: CASGRTSGMNEQFF. In DNA form, the CDR3 reads TGTGCCAGTGGAAGGACTAGCGGGATGAATGAGCAGTTCTTC. The chain is built from TRBV19 and TRBJ2-1; TRBD2 matches 12 bases. Germline V gene data show CDR1 as LNHDA and CDR2 as SQIVND (reference sequence). The CDR3 length is 14 residues. V dropped 8 bases and J dropped 7; count of bases not matched to a gene: 6.

Notes on this clonotype: A much larger clonotype is one base distant, so this may be a read error. The rearrangement uses TRBV12-3 or TRBV12-4 and TRBJ2-2; tentatively, D is TRBD1 or TRBD2 (5 bases each). This CDR3 is 14 amino acids long. Trimming stripped 4 bases from V and 4 bases from J, with 10 bases between. The CDR3 here is CASSWDAFTGELFF. In nucleotides, the CDR3 is TGTGCCAGCAGTTGGGACGCCTTCACCGGGGAGCTGTTTTTT.

In this sample, this clonotype turned up many times. The gene calls are TRBV6-5 and TRBJ2-7; tentative D call: TRBD1 (6 bases). The CDR3 runs to 16 residues. CDR1 is MNHEY, CDR2 SVGAGI, per germline. V was cut by 2 bases and J by 2 bases, with 16 bases left in between. In DNA, the CDR3 is TGTGCCAGCAGTTACACCGCGGCCAGGGGTCCCTACGAGCAGTACTTC. It is translated as CASSYTAARGPYEQYF.

This clonotype was observed at least ten times. CDR3: CASSSGQGLNEQFF. In DNA, the CDR3 is TGTGCCAGCAGCTCAGGACAGGGGTTAAATGAGCAGTTCTTC. The chain carries TRBV13 and TRBJ2-1, with TRBD1 identical over 9 bases. V shed 4 bases, J shed 7 bases, and the junction held 5 bases outside the gene matches. Germline CDR1 is PRHDT and CDR2 is FYEKMQ (reference sequence). The CDR3 loop spans 14 amino acids.

In this sample, this clonotype turned up many times. V and J are TRBV12-3 or TRBV12-4 and TRBJ1-4; D not resolved. This CDR3 is 14 amino acids long. V lost 1 base, J lost 5 bases, and 8 bases lay in between. Written as DNA, the CDR3 is TGTGCCAGCAGTTTAGGGGGAGGAAATGAAAAACTGTTTTTT. This encodes CASSLGGGNEKLFF.

Comment on this clonotype: The limits of the CDR3 on the DNA are not certain, so only TCRdb's listed CDR3 is given. The rearrangement links TRBV24-1 to TRBJ2-5. Ends included, the CDR3 has 13 residues. Germline CDR1 is KGHDR and CDR2 is SFDVKD. CDR3 loop: CATSDFGLGTLYF.